This T cell receptor beta chain came from a study of blood T cell repertoires in COVID-19. Background on the study: T cells, B-cell-depleted T cells, or PBMCs provided the cDNA or gDNA that served as material.

Per the original data handling: Amplified reference gene primers provided the basis for estimating nucleated cell counts. The method was immunoSEQ multiplex PCR; TCRdb's version includes in-frame clones alone and lacks a portion of them. Clonal size and the V and J genes are those of that table, whereas D and trimming came from the DNA. The data hold under 50,000 clones, with about four fifths observed a single time. CDR3 length: 15 amino acids. Trimming took 2 bases from V and 0 from J, leaving 5 bases between them. Germline assignment: CDR1 MNHEY and CDR2 SVGEGT. The TCR was taken from an elderly man with active or convalescent COVID-19. Sample: peripheral blood. J is TRBJ2-6 and V is TRBV6-2 or TRBV6-3, with D tentatively TRBD2 (5 bases). The CDR3 here is CASSYRGSGANVLTF. The CDR3 DNA sequence: TGTGCCAGCAGTTACCGGGGCTCTGGGGCCAACGTCCTGACTTTC.